This TCR beta chain was recorded in a study of human T cells and chemical hapten exposure. Study-wide results and caveats: Positive correlation was observed between PT1 expanded TCR counts and patch test score.

TCRdb analysed the RACE reads with MiXCR anew, one entry per CDR3 protein. This sample has 50,000 to 75,000 distinct CDR3 sequences; around 10% occur once, and the top ten carry about 2.5%. Remarks on this clonotype: The antigen remains unidentified.

Time point here: patch test 3, about 24 weeks after DPC sensitization. Treatment reported: therapeutic diphenylcyclopropenone sensitization with weekly scalp DPC. Before extraction, the whole blood was not fractionated, and total RNA was taken from it. Trimming took 4 bases from V and 1 from J, leaving 12 bases between them. CDR1 is SGHKS, CDR2 YYEKEE, per germline (reference sequence). This CDR3 region has 15 residues. The chain is built from TRBV5-5 and TRBJ2-1, with TRBD2 as a possible D gene (5 bases). The clonotype originates from a woman aged 25 to 45 with alopecia areata. Some clones in this sample may be carry-over from other donors' samples. Sample: whole blood, taken in connection with sensitization to the hapten diphenylcyclopropenone (DPC). The CDR3 spells CASSPTRWSYNEQFF. The DNA for the CDR3 is TGTGCCAGCAGCCCAACTAGATGGTCCTACAATGAGCAGTTCTTC.